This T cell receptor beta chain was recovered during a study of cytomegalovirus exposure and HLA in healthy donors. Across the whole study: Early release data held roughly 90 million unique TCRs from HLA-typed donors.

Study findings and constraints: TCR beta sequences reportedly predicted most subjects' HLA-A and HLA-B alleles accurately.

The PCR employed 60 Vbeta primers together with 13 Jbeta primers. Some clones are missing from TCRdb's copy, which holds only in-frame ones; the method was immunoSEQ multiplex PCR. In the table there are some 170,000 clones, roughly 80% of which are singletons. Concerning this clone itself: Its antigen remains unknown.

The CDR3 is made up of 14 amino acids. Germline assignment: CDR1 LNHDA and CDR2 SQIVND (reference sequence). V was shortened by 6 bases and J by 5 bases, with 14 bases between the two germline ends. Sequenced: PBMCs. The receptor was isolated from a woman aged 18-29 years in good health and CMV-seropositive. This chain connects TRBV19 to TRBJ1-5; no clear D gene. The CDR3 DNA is TGTGCCAGTAGACCCTTGCCCTACGATCAGCCCCAGCATTTT. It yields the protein CASRPLPYDQPQHF.